These T cell receptor beta chains were read from a single sample in a study of beta chain features in type 1 diabetes. Clones were sequenced by immunoSEQ multiplex PCR, and TCRdb holds only the in-frame ones, with some missing. Of some 160,000 clones listed, approximately 8.7% are singletons. Material: central memory CD4+ T cells from blood. The receptors here all came from a woman between 25 and 40 years old with type 1 diabetes. Each CDR3 is given with its conserved first and last residue. The D gene is left open where the match is weak. Only part of the rows carry a size: once, few, many, or a class if the clone is expanded.

v_call: TRBV6-5; d_call: NA; j_call: TRBJ1-1; clone_size: few; cdr3_aa: CASRPDSSNTEAFF; cdr3_nt: TGTGCCAGCAGACCCGACAGCTCAAACACTGAAGCTTTCTTT
v_call: TRBV6-1; d_call: TRBD2; j_call: TRBJ2-1; clone_size: few; cdr3_aa: CASSEGLAGVAQFF; cdr3_nt: TGTGCCAGCAGTGAAGGACTAGCGGGAGTCGCGCAGTTCTTC
v_call: TRBV7-8; d_call: TRBD2; j_call: TRBJ2-5; clone_size: NA; cdr3_aa: CASSGTSRETQYF; cdr3_nt: TGTGCCAGCAGTGGGACTAGTAGGGAGACCCAGTACTTC
v_call: TRBV4-1; d_call: NA; j_call: TRBJ1-5; clone_size: NA; cdr3_aa: CASSQDGGGGLSNQPQHF; cdr3_nt: TGCGCCAGCAGCCAAGATGGCGGTGGCGGCCTTAGCAATCAGCCCCAGCATTTT
v_call: TRBV30; d_call: TRBD2; j_call: TRBJ2-7; clone_size: few; cdr3_aa: CAWSLVLAGVTGEQYF; cdr3_nt: TGTGCCTGGAGTTTGGTTCTAGCGGGAGTGACGGGCGAGCAGTACTTC
v_call: TRBV14; d_call: NA; j_call: TRBJ1-1; clone_size: few; cdr3_aa: CASSGGVNTEAFF; cdr3_nt: TGTGCCAGCAGCGGAGGGGTTAACACTGAAGCTTTCTTT
v_call: TRBV7-9; d_call: NA; j_call: TRBJ1-2; clone_size: NA; cdr3_aa: CASSDRPYGYTF; cdr3_nt: TGTGCCAGCAGCGACAGGCCCTATGGCTACACCTTC
v_call: TRBV5-1; d_call: TRBD1; j_call: TRBJ1-2; clone_size: few; cdr3_aa: CASRRDSSNYGYTF; cdr3_nt: TGCGCCAGCAGAAGGGACAGTTCGAACTATGGCTACACCTTC
v_call: TRBV5-1; d_call: TRBD2; j_call: TRBJ2-5; clone_size: few; cdr3_aa: CASSPGLAGAETQYF; cdr3_nt: TGCGCCAGCAGCCCGGGACTAGCGGGAGCAGAGACCCAGTACTTC
v_call: TRBV5-4; d_call: TRBD1; j_call: TRBJ1-1; clone_size: NA; cdr3_aa: CASRDASRDRPNTEAFF; cdr3_nt: TGTGCCAGCAGGGACGCCTCCAGGGACAGGCCGAACACTGAAGCTTTCTTT
v_call: TRBV13; d_call: TRBD1; j_call: TRBJ2-1; clone_size: NA; cdr3_aa: CASSHKWGQGDEQFF; cdr3_nt: TGTGCCAGCAGCCATAAATGGGGACAGGGAGATGAGCAGTTCTTC
v_call: TRBV7-3; d_call: NA; j_call: TRBJ2-2; clone_size: NA; cdr3_aa: CASSFYTGELFF; cdr3_nt: TGTGCCAGCAGCTTTTATACCGGGGAGCTGTTTTTT
v_call: TRBV7-3; d_call: NA; j_call: TRBJ2-6; clone_size: few; cdr3_aa: CASSLRGLISGANVLTF; cdr3_nt: TGTGCCAGCAGCTTAAGGGGACTGATCTCTGGGGCCAACGTCCTGACTTTC
v_call: TRBV5-6; d_call: TRBD2; j_call: TRBJ2-5; clone_size: few; cdr3_aa: CASSATSPETQYF; cdr3_nt: TGTGCCAGCAGCGCGACTAGCCCGGAGACCCAGTACTTC
v_call: TRBV7-8; d_call: NA; j_call: TRBJ1-1; clone_size: NA; cdr3_aa: CASIEKTGYTEAFF; cdr3_nt: TGTGCCAGCATCGAAAAGACAGGTTACACTGAAGCTTTCTTT
v_call: TRBV18; d_call: NA; j_call: TRBJ1-1; clone_size: NA; cdr3_aa: CASSPGRALNTEAFF; cdr3_nt: TGTGCCAGCTCACCGGGGAGGGCTCTGAACACTGAAGCTTTCTTT
v_call: TRBV6-5; d_call: NA; j_call: TRBJ1-1; clone_size: once; cdr3_aa: CASSPGLEAFF; cdr3_nt: TGTGCCAGCAGCCCAGGGCTGGAAGCTTTCTTT
v_call: TRBV4-1; d_call: TRBD1; j_call: TRBJ1-2; clone_size: NA; cdr3_aa: CASSQPGGGNYGYTF; cdr3_nt: TGCGCCAGCAGCCAACCGGGAGGGGGCAACTATGGCTACACCTTC
v_call: TRBV6-1; d_call: NA; j_call: TRBJ1-5; clone_size: NA; cdr3_aa: CASSEGRMSRDNQPQHF; cdr3_nt: TGTGCCAGCAGTGAAGGGAGGATGTCCCGAGACAATCAGCCCCAGCATTTT
v_call: TRBV30; d_call: TRBD2; j_call: TRBJ2-1; clone_size: few; cdr3_aa: CAWSLLAGGGGEQFF; cdr3_nt: TGTGCCTGGAGTTTACTAGCGGGAGGGGGGGGTGAGCAGTTCTTC
v_call: TRBV4-2; d_call: TRBD2; j_call: TRBJ2-1; clone_size: NA; cdr3_aa: CASSQDFSASGRNEQFF; cdr3_nt: TGTGCCAGCAGCCAAGATTTTTCGGCTAGCGGGAGAAATGAGCAGTTCTTC
v_call: TRBV30; d_call: TRBD1; j_call: TRBJ2-7; clone_size: few; cdr3_aa: CAWSQDGQGAREQYF; cdr3_nt: TGTGCCTGGAGCCAAGACGGACAGGGGGCGAGGGAGCAGTACTTC
v_call: TRBV30; d_call: NA; j_call: TRBJ1-1; clone_size: few; cdr3_aa: CAWSGFVTNTEAFF; cdr3_nt: TGTGCCTGGAGCGGGTTCGTCACGAACACTGAAGCTTTCTTT
v_call: TRBV30; d_call: TRBD1; j_call: TRBJ1-5; clone_size: few; cdr3_aa: CAWSVGMGQGNQPQHF; cdr3_nt: TGTGCCTGGAGTGTAGGGATGGGACAGGGGAATCAGCCCCAGCATTTT
v_call: TRBV5-1; d_call: TRBD2; j_call: TRBJ2-7; clone_size: NA; cdr3_aa: CASSSNLAGLSYEQYF; cdr3_nt: TGCGCCAGCAGCTCCAATCTAGCGGGTCTCTCCTACGAGCAGTACTTC
v_call: TRBV28; d_call: NA; j_call: TRBJ1-1; clone_size: few; cdr3_aa: CASGDSMNTEAFF; cdr3_nt: TGTGCCAGCGGTGACAGCATGAACACTGAAGCTTTCTTT
v_call: TRBV7-2; d_call: NA; j_call: TRBJ1-5; clone_size: NA; cdr3_aa: CASSGRQGRQPQHF; cdr3_nt: TGTGCCAGCAGCGGACGGCAGGGGCGACAGCCCCAGCATTTT
v_call: TRBV10-3; d_call: TRBD1; j_call: TRBJ2-7; clone_size: NA; cdr3_aa: CAISGRDRGRPGYEQYF; cdr3_nt: TGTGCCATCAGTGGCCGGGACAGGGGGCGTCCGGGCTACGAGCAGTACTTC